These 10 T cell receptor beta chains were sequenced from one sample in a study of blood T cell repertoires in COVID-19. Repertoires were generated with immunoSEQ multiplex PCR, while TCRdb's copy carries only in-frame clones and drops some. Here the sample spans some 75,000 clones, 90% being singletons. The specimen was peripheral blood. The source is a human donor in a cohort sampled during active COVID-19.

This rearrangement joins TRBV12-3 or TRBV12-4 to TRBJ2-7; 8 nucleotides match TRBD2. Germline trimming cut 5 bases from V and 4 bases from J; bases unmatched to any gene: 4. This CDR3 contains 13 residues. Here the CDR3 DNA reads TGTGCCAGCAGTAAGGGACTAGGGTACGAGCAGTACTTC. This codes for CASSKGLGYEQYF.

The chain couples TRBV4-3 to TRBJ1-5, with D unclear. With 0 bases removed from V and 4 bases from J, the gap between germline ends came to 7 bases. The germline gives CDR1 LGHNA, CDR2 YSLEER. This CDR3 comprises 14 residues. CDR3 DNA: TGCGCCAGCAGCCAAGACGGAGGAAATCAGCCCCAGCATTTT. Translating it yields CASSQDGGNQPQHF.

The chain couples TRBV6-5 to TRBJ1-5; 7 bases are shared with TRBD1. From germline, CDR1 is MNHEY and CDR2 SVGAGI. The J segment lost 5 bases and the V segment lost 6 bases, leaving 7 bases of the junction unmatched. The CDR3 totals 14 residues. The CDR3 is CASSRQGGDQPQHF. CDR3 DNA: TGTGCCAGCAGCCGACAGGGTGGGGATCAGCCCCAGCATTTT.

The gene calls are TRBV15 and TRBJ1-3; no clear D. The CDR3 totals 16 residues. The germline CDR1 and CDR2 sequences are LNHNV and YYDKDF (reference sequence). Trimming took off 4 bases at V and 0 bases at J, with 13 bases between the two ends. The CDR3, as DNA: TGTGCCACCAGCACCTACAGCCTTTTCTCTGGAAACACCATATATTTT. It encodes CATSTYSLFSGNTIYF. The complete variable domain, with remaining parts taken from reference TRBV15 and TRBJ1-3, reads DAMVIQNPRYQVTQFGKPVTLSCSQTLNHNVMYWYQQKSSQAPKLLFHYYDKDFNNEADTPDNFQSRRPNTSFCFLDIRSPGLGDTAMYLCATSTYSLFSGNTIYFGEGSWLTVV.

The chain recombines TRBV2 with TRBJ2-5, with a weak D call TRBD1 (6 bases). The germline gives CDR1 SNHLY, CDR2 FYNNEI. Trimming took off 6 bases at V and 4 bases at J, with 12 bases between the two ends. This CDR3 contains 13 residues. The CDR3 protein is CASSVQGAETQYF. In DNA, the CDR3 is TGTGCCAGCAGCGTACAGGGTGCAGAGACCCAGTACTTC.

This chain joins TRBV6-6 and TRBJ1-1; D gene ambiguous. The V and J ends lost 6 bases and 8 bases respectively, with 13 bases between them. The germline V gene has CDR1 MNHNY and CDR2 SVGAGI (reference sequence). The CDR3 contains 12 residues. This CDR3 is CASRSQRFEAFF. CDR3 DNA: TGTGCCAGCAGGTCACAGAGATTCGAAGCTTTCTTT.

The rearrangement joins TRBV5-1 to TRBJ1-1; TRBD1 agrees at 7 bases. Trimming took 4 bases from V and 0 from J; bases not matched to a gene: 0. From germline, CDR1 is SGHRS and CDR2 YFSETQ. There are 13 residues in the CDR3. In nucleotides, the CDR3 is TGCGCCAGCAGCGGACAGGTGAACACTGAAGCTTTCTTT. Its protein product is CASSGQVNTEAFF.

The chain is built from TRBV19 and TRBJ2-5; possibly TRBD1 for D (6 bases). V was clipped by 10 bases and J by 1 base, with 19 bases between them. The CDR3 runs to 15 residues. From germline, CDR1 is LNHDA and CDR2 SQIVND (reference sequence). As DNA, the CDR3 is TGTGCCACAACGGGTCGGCAGGGGATCCAAGAGACCCAGTACTTC. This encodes CATTGRQGIQETQYF.

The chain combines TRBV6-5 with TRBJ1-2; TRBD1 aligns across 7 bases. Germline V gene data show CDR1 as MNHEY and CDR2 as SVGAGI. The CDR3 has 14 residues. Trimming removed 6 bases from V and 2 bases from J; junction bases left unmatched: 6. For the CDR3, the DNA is TGTGCCAGCAGCTGGGACAGAGAGAACTATGGCTACACCTTC. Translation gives CASSWDRENYGYTF.

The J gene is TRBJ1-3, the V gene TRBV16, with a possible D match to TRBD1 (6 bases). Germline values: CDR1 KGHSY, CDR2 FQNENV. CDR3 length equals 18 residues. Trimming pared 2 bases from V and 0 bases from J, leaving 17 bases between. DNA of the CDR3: TGTGCCAGCAGCCAAACTAGAACAGGGACGAGCTCTGGAAACACCATATATTTT. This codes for CASSQTRTGTSSGNTIYF.